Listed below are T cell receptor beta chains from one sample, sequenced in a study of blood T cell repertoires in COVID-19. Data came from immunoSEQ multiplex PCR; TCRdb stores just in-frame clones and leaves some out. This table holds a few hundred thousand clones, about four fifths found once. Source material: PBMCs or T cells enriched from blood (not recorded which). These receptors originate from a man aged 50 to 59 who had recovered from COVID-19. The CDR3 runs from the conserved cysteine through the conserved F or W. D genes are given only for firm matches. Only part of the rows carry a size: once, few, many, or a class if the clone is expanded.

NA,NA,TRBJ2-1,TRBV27,CASSFLGQNSNEQFF,TGTGCCAGCAGTTTCCTTGGACAGAACAGCAATGAGCAGTTCTTC
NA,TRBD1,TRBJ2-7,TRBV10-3,CAISERQGPYEQYF,TGTGCCATCAGTGAAAGACAGGGGCCCTACGAGCAGTACTTC
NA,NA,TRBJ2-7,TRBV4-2,CASSQDPLGAQGYEQYF,TGTGCCAGCAGCCAAGATCCCCTAGGGGCACAGGGCTACGAGCAGTACTTC
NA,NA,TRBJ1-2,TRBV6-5,CASTTRTRVGYGYTF,TGTGCCAGCACCACTCGGACTAGGGTTGGCTATGGCTACACCTTC
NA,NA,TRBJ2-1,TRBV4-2,CASSQEGPRDEQFF,TGTGCCAGCAGCCAAGAAGGGCCCAGGGATGAGCAGTTCTTC
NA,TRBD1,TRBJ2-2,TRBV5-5,CASIPQGPPGELFF,TGTGCCAGCATCCCACAGGGGCCGCCCGGGGAGCTGTTTTTT
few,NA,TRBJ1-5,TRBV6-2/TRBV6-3,CASSQGGGIQPQHF,TGTGCCAGCAGCCAGGGAGGGGGTATTCAGCCCCAGCATTTT
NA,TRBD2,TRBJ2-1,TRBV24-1,CATSGATSGTSKSVNEQFF,TGTGCCACCAGTGGAGCAACTAGCGGGACCTCAAAGTCTGTCAATGAGCAGTTCTTC
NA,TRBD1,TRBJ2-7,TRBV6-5,CASSSLDRDSHEQYF,TGTGCCAGCAGTTCCCTGGACAGGGATAGTCACGAGCAGTACTTC
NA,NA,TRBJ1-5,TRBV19,CASSIERVRQPQHF,TGTGCCAGTAGTATAGAGAGGGTGCGCCAGCCCCAGCATTTT
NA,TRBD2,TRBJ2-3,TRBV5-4,CASSSGGFWGTDTQYF,TGTGCCAGCAGCTCGGGGGGTTTCTGGGGCACAGATACGCAGTATTTT
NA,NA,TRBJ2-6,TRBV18,CASSPKSGSGANVLTF,TGTGCCAGCTCACCAAAGTCGGGCTCTGGGGCCAACGTCCTGACTTTC
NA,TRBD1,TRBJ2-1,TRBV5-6,CASSLGDSTYNEQFF,TGTGCCAGCAGCTTGGGGGACAGTACCTACAATGAGCAGTTCTTC
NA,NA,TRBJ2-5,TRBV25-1,CASSDRDTIWEETQYF,TGTGCCAGCAGTGACCGGGACACCATTTGGGAAGAGACCCAGTACTTC
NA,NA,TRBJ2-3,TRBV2,CASSPAWGVGADTQYF,TGTGCCAGCAGCCCAGCGTGGGGAGTTGGAGCAGATACGCAGTATTTT
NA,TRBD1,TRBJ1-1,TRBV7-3,CASSPDRDTEAFF,TGTGCCAGCAGTCCAGACAGGGACACTGAAGCTTTCTTT
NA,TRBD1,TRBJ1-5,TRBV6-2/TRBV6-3,CASSGGQGAVGNQPQHF,TGTGCCAGCAGTGGGGGACAGGGGGCCGTTGGGAATCAGCCCCAGCATTTT
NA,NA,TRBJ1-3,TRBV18,CASSRNRESGNTIYF,TGTGCCAGCTCACGGAACAGGGAATCTGGAAACACCATATATTTT
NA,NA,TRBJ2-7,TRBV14,CASSQGLKNEQYF,TGTGCCAGCAGCCAAGGACTTAAAAACGAGCAGTACTTC
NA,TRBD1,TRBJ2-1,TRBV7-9,CASSFKGGLRNEQFF,TGTGCCAGCAGCTTTAAAGGGGGCTTACGAAATGAGCAGTTCTTC
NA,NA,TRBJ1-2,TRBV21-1,CASSQTPPGGANYGYTF,TGTGCCAGCAGCCAAACCCCCCCGGGGGGGGCGAACTATGGCTACACCTTC
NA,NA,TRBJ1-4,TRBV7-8,CASSLSATNEKLFF,TGTGCCAGCAGCTTATCTGCAACTAATGAAAAACTGTTTTTT
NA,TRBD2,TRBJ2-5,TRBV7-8,CASSFTSGRETQYF,TGTGCCAGCAGCTTTACTAGCGGGAGAGAGACCCAGTACTTC
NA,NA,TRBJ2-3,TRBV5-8,CASSPRVTAFTDTQYF,TGTGCCAGCAGCCCGAGGGTGACCGCCTTCACAGATACGCAGTATTTT
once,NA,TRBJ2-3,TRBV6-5,CASSYGIARTDTQYF,TGTGCCAGCAGTTACGGTATAGCGCGCACAGATACGCAGTATTTT
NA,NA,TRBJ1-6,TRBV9,CASSKQAYNSPLHF,TGTGCCAGCAGTAAACAGGCCTATAATTCACCCCTCCACTTT
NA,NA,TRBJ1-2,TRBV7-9,CASSPGQNYGYTF,TGTGCCAGCAGCCCTGGACAGAACTATGGCTACACCTTC
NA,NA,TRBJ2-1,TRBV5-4,CASRAPGQSGDEQFF,TGTGCCAGCAGAGCCCCAGGGCAGAGTGGAGATGAGCAGTTCTTC
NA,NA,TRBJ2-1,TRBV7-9,CASSRSEIYNEQFF,TGTGCCAGCAGCCGGTCTGAAATTTACAATGAGCAGTTCTTC
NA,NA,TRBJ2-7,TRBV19,CASSIFGREEQYF,TGTGCCAGTAGTATATTTGGGCGCGAAGAGCAGTACTTC
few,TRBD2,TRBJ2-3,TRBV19,CASKTAGGPLDTQYF,TGTGCCAGTAAAACAGCGGGAGGGCCATTAGATACGCAGTATTTT
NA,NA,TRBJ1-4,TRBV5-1,CASSLGGGNEKLFF,TGCGCCAGCAGCTTGGGAGGCGGTAATGAAAAACTGTTTTTT
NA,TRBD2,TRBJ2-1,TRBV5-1,CASSRLAGGWGEQFF,TGCGCCAGCAGCCGACTAGCGGGGGGCTGGGGTGAGCAGTTCTTC
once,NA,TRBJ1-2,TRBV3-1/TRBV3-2,CASSLMARGYGYTF,TGTGCCAGCAGCCTTATGGCCCGCGGCTATGGCTACACCTTC
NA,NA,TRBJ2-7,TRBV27,CASSLIQGYEQYF,TGTGCCAGCAGTTTAATACAGGGATACGAGCAGTACTTC
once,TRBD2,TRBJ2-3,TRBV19,CASSRTSGQITQYF,TGTGCCAGTAGCCGGACTAGCGGGCAGATTACGCAGTATTTT
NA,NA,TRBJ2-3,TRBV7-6,CASSLAGASTDTQYF,TGTGCCAGCAGCTTAGCGGGCGCTAGCACAGATACGCAGTATTTT
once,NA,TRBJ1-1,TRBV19,CASSNGQGMEAFF,TGTGCCAGTAGTAACGGACAAGGCATGGAAGCTTTCTTT
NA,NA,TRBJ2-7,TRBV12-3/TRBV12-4,CASSRDTAYEQYF,TGTGCCAGCTCCCGGGACACAGCCTACGAGCAGTACTTC
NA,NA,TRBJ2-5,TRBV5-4,CASSSGGGETQYF,TGTGCCAGCAGCTCAGGGGGAGGAGAGACCCAGTACTTC
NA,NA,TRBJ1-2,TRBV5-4,CASSLNPTGNFNYGYTF,TGTGCCAGCAGCTTAAACCCGACAGGAAATTTTAACTATGGCTACACCTTC
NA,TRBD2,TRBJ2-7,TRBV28,CASSFRTSGNYEQYF,TGTGCCAGCAGTTTTAGGACTAGCGGGAACTACGAGCAGTACTTC